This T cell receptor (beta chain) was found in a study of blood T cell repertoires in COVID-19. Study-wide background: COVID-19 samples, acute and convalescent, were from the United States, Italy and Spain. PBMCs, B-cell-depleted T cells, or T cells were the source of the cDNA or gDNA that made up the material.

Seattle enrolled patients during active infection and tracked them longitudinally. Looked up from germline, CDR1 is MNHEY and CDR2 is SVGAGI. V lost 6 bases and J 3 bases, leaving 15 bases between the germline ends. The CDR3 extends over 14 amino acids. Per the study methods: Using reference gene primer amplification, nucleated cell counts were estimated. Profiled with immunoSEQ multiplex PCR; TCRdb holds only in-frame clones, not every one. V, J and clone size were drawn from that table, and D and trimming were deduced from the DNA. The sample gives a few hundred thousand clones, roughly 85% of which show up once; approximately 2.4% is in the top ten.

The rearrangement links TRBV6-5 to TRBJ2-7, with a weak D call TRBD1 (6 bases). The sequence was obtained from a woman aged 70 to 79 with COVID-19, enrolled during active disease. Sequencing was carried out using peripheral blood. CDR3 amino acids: CASRTGTQIYEQYF. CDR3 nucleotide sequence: TGTGCCAGCAGAACCGGGACACAGATCTACGAGCAGTACTTC.